This TCR beta chain stems from a study of human T cells and chemical hapten exposure. Study at large: All patients underwent weekly scalp dosing with diphenylcyclopropenone for the full roughly 24-week study. Among samples, TCR yields varied mainly because of small differences in pooled library volume.

Individual cDNA molecules (in the library) carried attached unique molecular identifiers. In the authors' workflow: Sequenced samples showed a median of approximately 100,000 TCRs each, with counts running from around 25,000 to 690,000. TCRdb ran MiXCR on the RACE reads and lists one entry per CDR3 protein. The V and J calls shown here were made by TCRdb, not taken from the authors' results. The repertoire holds about 54,000 distinct CDR3 sequences, with just under 10% as singletons. Trimming took off 8 bases at V and 2 bases at J, with 13 bases between the two ends. The V gene's germline CDR1 is MNHEY and CDR2 SVGEGT. CDR3 size: 13 residues. Described time point: patch test 2, 6 weeks after DPC sensitization. Noted treatment: therapeutic diphenylcyclopropenone sensitization with weekly scalp DPC.

The chain is built from TRBV6-2 or TRBV6-3 and TRBJ2-7; tentative D call: TRBD2 (5 bases). The TCR comes from a woman aged 45-60 years with alopecia areata. Some clones in this sample may be carry-over from other donors' samples. The material sequenced was whole blood, taken in connection with sensitization to the hapten diphenylcyclopropenone (DPC). The CDR3 DNA follows: TGTGCCAGCTCGCTCAGCGGACCCTACGAGCAGTACTTC. This sequence encodes CASSLSGPYEQYF.